The 25 T cell receptor beta chains listed next were all sequenced from one sample in a study of control samples from healthy donors and cancer patients. Assay: immunoSEQ multiplex PCR; the TCRdb copy retains only in-frame clones and omits some. The sample yields 150,000 to 200,000 clones, about 91% seen once. Source material: blood. The origin of the receptors is a young woman in good health.

This chain joins TRBV14 and TRBJ1-4; D gene uncertain. CDR1 and CDR2 (germline): SGHDN, FVKESK. Deletions cut 3 bases from V and 5 bases from J, with 13 bases between. The CDR3 runs 15 residues. The CDR3 sequence is CASSQENSPNEKLFF. CDR3 bases: TGTGCCAGCAGCCAGGAAAACAGCCCGAATGAAAAACTGTTTTTT.

The chain has TRBV5-4 and TRBJ1-1; 9 bases are a match to TRBD1. The CDR3 has 15 residues. The V segment lost 2 bases and the J segment 11 bases; nucleotides outside the gene matches: 13. The germline V gene encodes CDR1 SGHNT and CDR2 YYREEE (reference sequence). CDR3 bases: TGTGCCAGCAGCTTACCCGGCGGGACAGGGTCCCCCGCTTTCTTT. Protein product: CASSLPGGTGSPAFF.

The chain couples TRBV29-1 to TRBJ2-2; TRBD1 might be the D (5 bases). The ends were cut back, 4 bases at V and 1 base at J, with 7 bases in the middle. Germline-derived CDR1 and CDR2 are SQVTM and ANQGSEA. The length of the CDR3 is 13 residues. Here the CDR3 reads CSVGTQNTGELFF. CDR3 in DNA: TGCAGCGTTGGGACACAGAACACCGGGGAGCTGTTTTTT.

This chain connects TRBV7-8 to TRBJ2-7; D may correspond to TRBD1 or TRBD2 (5 bases each). V was trimmed by 1 base and J by 7 bases, leaving 8 bases between them. Germline V gene lookup returns CDR1 SGHVS and CDR2 FQNEAQ. This CDR3 has 12 amino acids. CDR3 sequence (DNA): TGTGCCAGCAGCTTAGGAGAGGGGGAGCAGTACGTC. It codes for CASSLGEGEQYV.

This clone has just one count. The rearrangement joins TRBV30 to TRBJ1-2; 7 bases are shared with TRBD1. The V and J ends lost 4 bases and 8 bases, in that order; junction bases with no gene match: 7. The CDR3 totals 12 residues. CDR1 GTSNPN and CDR2 SVGIG come from the germline V gene (reference sequence). CDR3 in amino acids: CAWKVTGIGYTF. In nucleotides, the CDR3 is TGTGCCTGGAAGGTGACAGGGATCGGCTACACCTTC.

V usage is TRBV6-5 and J usage is TRBJ2-4, with TRBD1 matching 9 bases. V gave up 8 bases and J gave up 7 bases; unmatched junction bases: 0. The CDR3 sequence is 11 residues long. The germline gives CDR1 MNHEY, CDR2 SVGAGI. The CDR3 here is CASGQGNIQYF. CDR3 coding DNA: TGTGCCAGCGGACAGGGGAACATTCAGTACTTC.

For this clone: It is likely a read error, because the conserved phenylalanine at the end of the CDR3 is missing. The DNA is omitted, as the CDR3 cannot be located on it reliably, and the CDR3 follows TCRdb's listing. J is TRBJ1-6 and V is TRBV10-3; TRBD1, as called in the table, went unchecked against the DNA. Germline loops: CDR1 ENHRY, CDR2 SYGVKD. From its first to its last residue, the CDR3 has 8 amino acids. Here the CDR3 reads CAISAYRT.

The chain joins TRBV4-1 to TRBJ2-7, with D hard to call. Trimming removed 1 base at V and 0 bases at J, with 7 bases between. Germline loops: CDR1 MGHRA, CDR2 YSYEKL. The CDR3 has 14 amino acids. The CDR3 sequence is CASSQVASSYEQYF. In DNA, the CDR3 is TGCGCCAGCAGCCAAGTTGCCAGCTCCTACGAGCAGTACTTC.

About this clone: This same CDR3 is encoded by further DNA sequences in the sample. V and J are TRBV11-1 and TRBJ1-1; perhaps TRBD1 as D (5 bases). V dropped 1 base and J dropped 0 bases, with 9 bases sitting between them. The CDR3 contains 15 residues. Germline CDR1 and CDR2: SGHAT and FQDESV (reference sequence). The CDR3 DNA reads TGTGCCAGCAGCTTAGGACAGACCATGAACACTGAAGCTTTCTTT. The encoded protein is CASSLGQTMNTEAFF. Supplemented by reference TRBV11-1 and TRBJ1-1, the full variable domain reads EAEVAQSPRYKITEKSQAVAFWCDPISGHATLYWYRQILGQGPELLVQFQDESVVDDSQLPKDRFSAERLKGVDSTLKIQPAELGDSAMYLCASSLGQTMNTEAFFGQGTRLTVV.

This chain links TRBV4-2 with TRBJ1-5; D remains ambiguous. Trimming pared 0 bases from V and 0 bases from J, leaving 9 bases between. This CDR3 spans 16 amino acids. Germline loops: CDR1 LGHNA, CDR2 YNFKEQ. For the CDR3, the DNA is TGTGCCAGCAGCCAAGATGGGCGGAATAGCAATCAGCCCCAGCATTTT. Its translation is CASSQDGRNSNQPQHF.

The V call is TRBV6-5, the J call TRBJ1-2; no reliable D call. V lost 6 bases and J 8 bases, leaving 10 bases between the germline ends. This CDR3 is built from 11 residues. CDR1 is MNHEY and CDR2 is SVGAGI in the germline V gene. In DNA, the CDR3 is TGTGCCAGCAGCCCCCGGGCCGGCTACACCTTC. It encodes CASSPRAGYTF.

The V call is TRBV7-9, the J call TRBJ2-1, with TRBD2 identical over 7 bases. CDR3 length: 13 residues. CDR1 and CDR2 from the germline V gene are SEHNR and FQNEAQ (reference sequence). V dropped 7 bases and J dropped 8; count of bases not matched to a gene: 8. CDR3 nucleotide sequence: TGTGCCAGCACCGGAACTAGCGAACATGAGCAGTTCTTC. This codes for CASTGTSEHEQFF.

The chain carries TRBV5-1 and TRBJ1-1; D perhaps matches TRBD1 (5 bases). Deletions cut 0 bases from V and 1 base from J, with 7 bases between. Germline V CDR1 and CDR2: SGHRS, YFSETQ. The length of the CDR3 is 14 residues. The CDR3 sequence: CASSLDGANTEAFF. DNA of the CDR3: TGCGCCAGCAGCTTGGATGGGGCGAACACTGAAGCTTTCTTT.

This clone has more than one count but fewer than ten. The chain employs TRBV19 and TRBJ2-7; D not certain. The CDR3 consists of 14 residues. V lost 5 bases, J lost 0 bases, and 11 bases lay in between. Per the germline V gene, CDR1 is LNHDA and CDR2 is SQIVND (reference sequence). This CDR3 is CASSRRASSYEQYF. The CDR3 DNA sequence: TGTGCCAGTAGTCGACGCGCGAGCTCCTACGAGCAGTACTTC.

This rearrangement joins TRBV24-1 to TRBJ1-3; no reliable D call. Trimming cost V 7 bases and J 4 bases, with 4 bases left between them. The CDR3 contains 11 residues. From germline, CDR1 is KGHDR and CDR2 SFDVKD. The CDR3 loop reads CATRIGNTIYF. The DNA of the CDR3 is TGTGCCACCAGGATCGGAAACACCATATATTTT.

This clone was counted only a few times. The chain links TRBV12-5 to TRBJ2-2, with 7 nucleotides matching TRBD1. The CDR3 length is 17 residues. Germline CDR1 and CDR2: LGHNT and FRNRAP. The trim removed 8 bases at V and 2 bases at J, leaving 14 bases unmatched. CDR3 sequence: CASSFLPGQSNTGELFF. The DNA of the CDR3 is TGTGCTAGTTCATTCCTCCCGGGACAGTCTAACACCGGGGAGCTGTTTTTT.

This sequence joins TRBV7-9 and TRBJ2-1; TRBD2 matches 10 bases. Germline V gene sequence: CDR1 SEHNR, CDR2 FQNEAQ (reference sequence). Germline trimming cut 5 bases from V and 5 bases from J; bases unmatched to any gene: 9. This CDR3 spans 16 amino acids. The CDR3 spells CASSPPVAGGDNEQFF. The CDR3 DNA reads TGTGCCAGCAGCCCACCGGTAGCGGGGGGTGACAATGAGCAGTTCTTC.

The chain joins TRBV7-9 to TRBJ1-1; D might be TRBD1 (6 bases). V shed 5 bases and J shed 4 bases, with 11 bases lying between them. Germline loops: CDR1 SEHNR, CDR2 FQNEAQ (reference sequence). The CDR3 covers 13 residues. The CDR3 bases are TGTGCCAGCAGCCCGGGGGGCCGCACTGAAGCTTTCTTT. Its translation is CASSPGGRTEAFF.

V and J are TRBV6-5 and TRBJ1-5; no firm D call. The germline CDR1 and CDR2 sequences are MNHEY and SVGAGI. The CDR3 has 13 residues. Trimming took 6 bases from V and 4 from J, leaving 10 bases between them. In DNA, the CDR3 is TGTGCCAGCAGCCTGGGCCTAAATCAGCCCCAGCATTTT. Amino acids: CASSLGLNQPQHF.

V and J are TRBV19 and TRBJ2-1, with D unclear. The V end was cut by 1 base, the J end by 9 bases, with 13 bases between. The CDR3 is 14 residues long. Germline CDR1 reads LNHDA; CDR2 reads SQIVND (reference sequence). CDR3 DNA sequence: TGTGCCAGTAGTATAGGGCTAGTTGGACGTGAGCAGTTCTTC. Translating it yields CASSIGLVGREQFF.

The chain combines TRBV10-3 with TRBJ1-2; a weak D match, TRBD1 (6 bases). This CDR3 region has 16 residues. V gave up 10 bases and J gave up 8 bases, with 29 bases separating them. Looked up from germline, CDR1 is ENHRY and CDR2 is SYGVKD. The CDR3 DNA sequence: TGTGCCACCAGATTCGAACCGGGGGGGCAGGACCGCGGCTACACCTTC. Translating gives CATRFEPGGQDRGYTF.

V is TRBV2 and J is TRBJ2-7; TRBD1 might be the D (6 bases). Germline CDR1 SNHLY, CDR2 FYNNEI. Trimming removed 7 bases from V and 5 bases from J, with 15 bases in between. The CDR3 is 13 amino acids. The CDR3 DNA sequence: TGTGCCAGCACCCGACAGGCCTCAAACGAGCAGTACGTC. Translation: CASTRQASNEQYV.

This sequence joins TRBV3-1 (or the pseudogene TRBV3-2) and TRBJ2-1; no reliable D call. From germline, CDR1 is LGHDT and CDR2 YNNKEL (reference sequence). V was trimmed by 0 bases and J by 14 bases, leaving 14 bases between them. There are 13 residues in the CDR3. CDR3 in amino acids: CASSQDPQPRKFF. In nucleotides, the CDR3 is TGTGCCAGCAGCCAAGATCCTCAGCCAAGGAAGTTCTTC.

This chain connects TRBV18 to TRBJ2-3; 7 nucleotides line up with TRBD2. CDR1 and CDR2 (germline): KGHSH, LQKENI. Trimming cost V 1 base and J 5 bases; bases outside gene matches: 9. The CDR3 has 16 residues. The CDR3 loop reads CASSPRRESRGDTQYF. The CDR3 coding sequence is TGTGCCAGCTCACCACGGCGGGAGAGTAGAGGAGATACGCAGTATTTT. Drawing the rest from reference TRBV18 and TRBJ2-3, the complete variable domain is NAGVMQNPRHLVRRRGQEARLRCSPMKGHSHVYWYRQLPEEGLKFMVYLQKENIIDESGMPKERFSAEFPKEGPSILRIQQVVRGDSAAYFCASSPRRESRGDTQYFGPGTRLTVL.

In nucleotides, the CDR3 is TGCGCCAGCAGCCCCCGACCGACTAGCGGGGGGACCTACGAGCAGTACTTC. It yields the protein CASSPRPTSGGTYEQYF. J is TRBJ2-7 and V is TRBV4-1; TRBD2 agrees at 13 bases. The V gene's germline CDR1 is MGHRA and CDR2 YSYEKL. The CDR3 is 17 amino acids. V lost 4 bases, J lost 2 bases, and 8 bases stayed unmatched.